Presented here are 27 T cell receptor beta chains from one specimen sequenced in a study of T cell repertoires in cytomegalovirus infection. TCRdb called the reads again in MiXCR, with one record for every CDR3 protein. The table includes over 450,000 distinct CDR3 sequences, 11% detected once. Sequenced sample: PBMCs. Receptor source: a human donor in good health (CMV status not recorded). Some clones in this sample may be carry-over from other donors' samples.

This clonotype has at least ten counts. The chain employs TRBV7-3 and TRBJ2-1, with 7 bases fitting TRBD1. The germline CDR1 and CDR2 sequences are SGHTA and FQGTGA. Germline trimming cut 5 bases from V and 0 bases from J; bases unmatched to any gene: 4. CDR3 length equals 15 residues. CDR3 DNA: TGTGCCAGCAGCCGGACAGGTAGCTCCTACAATGAGCAGTTCTTC. It is translated as CASSRTGSSYNEQFF. The entire variable domain, with the rest obtained from reference TRBV7-3 and TRBJ2-1, is as follows: GAGVSQTPSNKVTEKGKYVELRCDPISGHTALYWYRQSLGQGPEFLIYFQGTGAADDSGLPNDRFFAVRPEGSVSTLKIQRTERGDSAVYLCASSRTGSSYNEQFFGPGTRLTVL.

At least ten counts were recorded for this clonotype. The chain combines TRBV7-9 with TRBJ2-1; D is perhaps TRBD2 (6 bases). Germline CDR1 reads SEHNR; CDR2 reads FQNEAQ (reference sequence). This CDR3 comprises 16 residues. V was clipped by 5 bases and J by 7 bases, with 21 bases between them. The CDR3 protein is CASSPRGRGPGNEQFF. The CDR3 region has the DNA TGTGCCAGCAGCCCAAGAGGGCGGGGCCCGGGGAATGAGCAGTTCTTC.

This clonotype was seen at least ten times. CDR3 loop: CASSLLAGGGDIQYF. The CDR3 nucleotides are TGTGCCAGCAGCTTACTAGCGGGAGGCGGGGACATTCAGTACTTC. The chain employs TRBV7-8 and TRBJ2-4; TRBD2 aligns across 11 bases. Germline V lookup: CDR1 SGHVS, CDR2 FQNEAQ. CDR3 size: 15 residues. The junction had 5 bases not matched to a gene; V was cut back by 2 bases and J by 8 bases.

V usage is TRBV29-1 and J usage is TRBJ1-1; no clear D. Germline-derived CDR1 and CDR2 are SQVTM and ANQGSEA. CDR3 length: 13 residues. The V and J ends lost 0 bases and 5 bases respectively, with 10 bases between them. CDR3 sequence reads: CSVEDRWETEAFF. Written as DNA, the CDR3 is TGCAGCGTTGAAGATCGCTGGGAGACTGAAGCTTTCTTT. Full variable domain (outside the CDR3, taken from reference TRBV29-1 and TRBJ1-1): SAVISQKPSRDICQRGTSLTIQCQVDSQVTMMFWYRQQPGQSLTLIATANQGSEATYESGFVIDKFPISRPNLTFSTLTVSNMSPEDSSIYLCSVEDRWETEAFFGQGTRLTVV.

This clonotype came up a few times. The chain joins TRBV23-1 to TRBJ1-5, with D possibly being TRBD1 (5 bases). TRBV23-1 is sorted into the ORF group, with uncertain function. The CDR3 is made up of 15 amino acids. V was clipped by 7 bases and J by 2 bases, with 15 bases between them. The CDR3 nucleotides are TGCGCCAGCAAACCCCGGGTACAGGGCAATCAGCCCCAGCATTTT. This translates into CASKPRVQGNQPQHF.

This clonotype was detected only a few times. The chain combines TRBV18 with TRBJ2-2; TRBD1 matches 7 bases. The CDR3 contains 15 residues. V was clipped by 2 bases and J by 2 bases; unmatched bases: 2. Germline CDR1 and CDR2: KGHSH and LQKENI. The CDR3 nucleotides read TGTGCCAGCTCACCATACAGGGGAAACACCGGGGAGCTGTTTTTT. Its translation: CASSPYRGNTGELFF.

This clonotype was detected many times. This chain connects TRBV5-4 to TRBJ2-1, with D hard to call. Germline CDR1 reads SGHNT; CDR2 reads YYREEE (reference sequence). This CDR3 is 16 amino acids long. The ends were cut back, 4 bases at V and 0 bases at J, with 14 bases in the middle. The CDR3 reads CASSLPPWSSYNEQFF. The CDR3, as DNA: TGTGCCAGCAGCCTCCCTCCGTGGAGCTCCTACAATGAGCAGTTCTTC.

The J gene is TRBJ2-7, the V gene TRBV6-5, with D possibly matching TRBD2 (5 bases). V lost 5 bases and J 6 bases, leaving 11 bases between the germline ends. The CDR3 is 12 residues long. The germline CDR1 and CDR2 sequences are MNHEY and SVGAGI. The CDR3 nucleotides read TGTGCCAGCAGTAGATCTAGCCGCGAGCAGTACTTC. Its translation is CASSRSSREQYF.

This clonotype showed up just once. The V gene is TRBV20-1, the J gene TRBJ2-2, with 9 bases matching TRBD1. The V and J ends lost 4 bases and 4 bases, in that order; junction bases with no gene match: 4. Germline V lookup: CDR1 DFQATT, CDR2 SNEGSKA (reference sequence). The CDR3 has 14 residues. In nucleotides, the CDR3 is TGCAGTGCTATCACAGGGGGCCCCACCGGGGAGCTGTTTTTT. Translating it yields CSAITGGPTGELFF.

This clonotype showed up just a few times. The chain links TRBV11-2 to TRBJ2-3, with 9 bases lining up with TRBD1. CDR3 size: 12 residues. Per the germline V gene, CDR1 is SGHAT and CDR2 is FQNNGV. The V segment lost 0 bases and the J segment 15 bases; nucleotides outside the gene matches: 4. The CDR3 spells CASSLEDRGGYF. The CDR3 DNA is TGTGCCAGCAGCTTAGAGGACAGGGGTGGATATTTT. Supplemented by reference TRBV11-2 and TRBJ2-3, the full variable domain reads EAGVAQSPRYKIIEKRQSVAFWCNPISGHATLYWYQQILGQGPKLLIQFQNNGVVDDSQLPKDRFSAERLKGVDSTLKIQPAKLEDSAVYLCASSLEDRGGYFGPGTRLTVL.

This clonotype was recorded many times. V and J are TRBV11-2 and TRBJ1-6, with D maybe TRBD1 (5 bases). CDR3 length: 16 amino acids. CDR1 and CDR2 (germline): SGHAT, FQNNGV. Trimming removed 5 bases from V and 6 bases from J, with 17 bases in between. Here the CDR3 DNA reads TGTGCCAGCAGCGGTCGGACGGCTAGGGGTAATTCACCCCTCCACTTT. This gives the protein CASSGRTARGNSPLHF.

This clonotype was found many times. This chain uses TRBV28 with TRBJ2-3, with TRBD2 matching 8 bases. Germline V gives CDR1 MDHEN, CDR2 SYDVKM. The CDR3 is 17 residues long. V lost 6 bases, J lost 4 bases, and 15 bases stayed unmatched. The CDR3: CASRLLRGGRRADTQYF. CDR3 DNA: TGTGCCAGCAGGCTCCTCCGAGGCGGGAGGAGGGCAGATACGCAGTATTTT.

This clonotype is judged medium-sized. This rearrangement joins TRBV7-2 to TRBJ2-5; 11 bases fit TRBD2. This CDR3 is 14 amino acids long. Germline V CDR1 and CDR2: SGHTA, FQGNSA. The V and J ends lost 5 bases and 4 bases, in that order; junction bases with no gene match: 3. The CDR3 DNA reads as TGTGCCAGCAGCGCCCTAGCGGGAGGAGAGACCCAGTACTTC. It encodes CASSALAGGETQYF.

This clonotype has ten or more counts. The rearrangement joins TRBV7-8 to TRBJ2-7; D possibly corresponds to TRBD2 (6 bases). Germline CDR1 SGHVS, CDR2 FQNEAQ. V lost 0 bases, J lost 4 bases, and 16 bases lay in between. The CDR3 consists of 16 residues. CDR3 sequence reads: CASSLALRLAEYEQYF. In nucleotides, the CDR3 is TGTGCCAGCAGCTTAGCGCTAAGATTAGCGGAGTACGAGCAGTACTTC.

V is TRBV10-3 and J is TRBJ1-2, with TRBD1 matching 10 bases. The CDR3 sequence is 14 residues long. Germline V CDR1 and CDR2: ENHRY, SYGVKD. V trimming: 7 bases; J trimming: 8 bases; junction bases outside the gene matches: 10. The CDR3 reads CAIIRDRGTGGYTF. CDR3 nucleotides: TGTGCCATCATCCGGGACAGGGGAACGGGAGGCTACACCTTC.

The gene calls are TRBV6-6 and TRBJ1-3; D unresolved. V was shortened by 0 bases and J by 0 bases, with 6 bases between the two germline ends. Germline V gene data show CDR1 as MNHNY and CDR2 as SVGAGI (reference sequence). The CDR3 consists of 15 residues. CDR3 loop: CASSYSVNSGNTIYF. The CDR3 DNA reads TGTGCCAGCAGTTACTCAGTGAACTCTGGAAACACCATATATTTT.

Ten or more counts support this clonotype. The chain combines TRBV28 with TRBJ1-5; D is uncertain. The ends were cut back, 10 bases at V and 3 bases at J, with 13 bases in the middle. The CDR3 consists of 13 residues. Germline CDR1 MDHEN, CDR2 SYDVKM. The CDR3 region is CATNRHHNQPQHF. For the CDR3, the DNA is TGTGCCACCAATCGACACCACAATCAGCCCCAGCATTTT. The full variable domain, in which reference TRBV28 and TRBJ1-5 provide the parts outside the CDR3, is DVKVTQSSRYLVKRTGEKVFLECVQDMDHENMFWYRQDPGLGLRLIYFSYDVKMKEKGDIPEGYSVSREKKERFSLILESASTNQTSMYLCATNRHHNQPQHFGDGTRLSIL.

The chain joins TRBV3-1 to TRBJ1-1; D is unclear. Germline CDR1 and CDR2: LGHDT and YNNKEL (reference sequence). This CDR3 has 15 amino acids. The germline V and J ends were trimmed by 0 bases and 3 bases, with 11 bases remaining between them. CDR3 sequence (DNA): TGTGCCAGCAGCCAAGATCGCCCCCATCACACTGAAGCTTTCTTT. Translation: CASSQDRPHHTEAFF.

This clonotype was picked up many times. The rearrangement joins TRBV15 to TRBJ2-3, with a weak D call TRBD2 (5 bases). The germline V and J ends were trimmed by 2 bases and 6 bases, with 12 bases remaining between them. The V gene's germline CDR1 is LNHNV and CDR2 YYDKDF (reference sequence). The CDR3 sequence is 14 residues long. The CDR3, as DNA: TGTGCCACCAGCAGACTAGCTGGGTCGGATACGCAGTATTTT. Its translation: CATSRLAGSDTQYF.

The chain couples TRBV27 to TRBJ2-3; tentatively, D is TRBD2 (6 bases). Germline lookup yields CDR1 MNHEY and CDR2 SMNVEV (reference sequence). The V end was cut by 6 bases, the J end by 2 bases, with 18 bases between. CDR3 length: 16 residues. The CDR3 here is CASSRGMAGNTDTQYF. CDR3 bases: TGTGCCAGCAGCCGGGGAATGGCGGGGAACACAGATACGCAGTATTTT.

This clonotype was recorded many times. J is TRBJ1-4 and V is TRBV7-8; D is undetermined. V lost 0 bases and J lost 4, with 12 bases in between. This CDR3 is built from 16 residues. Germline V gene sequence: CDR1 SGHVS, CDR2 FQNEAQ. The CDR3 DNA reads as TGTGCCAGCAGCTTAGCGTCGACGGCTTATAATGAAAAACTGTTTTTT. This translates into CASSLASTAYNEKLFF.

This clonotype was seen at least ten times. V and J are TRBV7-8 and TRBJ2-6; D may be TRBD1 (6 bases). Trimming shortened V by 3 bases and J by 0 bases, and 9 bases separated the two germline ends. The V gene's germline CDR1 is SGHVS and CDR2 FQNEAQ. This CDR3 spans 16 amino acids. The CDR3 sequence: CASSLDSRSGANVLTF. The CDR3 DNA follows: TGTGCCAGCAGCTTGGACAGTCGCTCTGGGGCCAACGTCCTGACTTTC.

This clonotype appeared many times. The V call is TRBV12-3 or TRBV12-4, the J call TRBJ1-2, with D unresolved. Trimming left V 1 base short and J 7 bases short, with 10 bases between. The CDR3 is 13 amino acids. In DNA form, the CDR3 reads TGTGCCAGCAGTTTAGGCAGTTCAATTGGCTACACCTTC. This codes for CASSLGSSIGYTF.

The table lists this clonotype with many counts. The chain uses TRBV18 and TRBJ2-1; 10 bases match TRBD2. Germline CDR1 KGHSH, CDR2 LQKENI. The CDR3 is made up of 16 amino acids. The J segment lost 4 bases and the V segment lost 3 bases, leaving 6 bases of the junction unmatched. CDR3 loop: CASSPQNSGRYNEQFF. The CDR3 DNA reads as TGTGCCAGCTCACCCCAAAATAGCGGGAGGTACAATGAGCAGTTCTTC.

The sample holds many counts of this clonotype. The V gene is TRBV14, the J gene TRBJ2-1; D tentatively fits TRBD1 or TRBD2 (6 bases each). The CDR3 covers 17 residues. Per germline, CDR1 SGHDN and CDR2 FVKESK. V was cut by 0 bases and J by 8 bases, with 20 bases left in between. The chain's CDR3 is CASSQDQGRPPRDEQFF. The DNA of the CDR3 is TGTGCCAGCAGCCAAGATCAGGGGAGGCCGCCCAGGGATGAGCAGTTCTTC.

This clonotype was seen a few times. This chain connects TRBV2 to TRBJ2-2; D ambiguous. The CDR3 covers 13 residues. V dropped 2 bases and J dropped 5 bases, with 6 bases sitting between them. The V gene's germline CDR1 is SNHLY and CDR2 FYNNEI. The CDR3, as DNA: TGTGCCAGCAGTGAAAGGCTGACCGGGGAGCTGTTTTTT. It translates to CASSERLTGELFF. Combining the CDR3 with reference TRBV2 and TRBJ2-2 gives the whole variable domain EPEVTQTPSHQVTQMGQEVILRCVPISNHLYFYWYRQILGQKVEFLVSFYNNEISEKSEIFDDQFSVERPDGSNFTLKIRSTKLEDSAMYFCASSERLTGELFFGEGSRLTVL.

CDR3 in DNA: TGTGCCAGCAGCGTGGCAGCGGGGGGGGAAGAGACCCAGTACTTC. Amino acid sequence: CASSVAAGGEETQYF. The chain has TRBV9 and TRBJ2-5; the match to TRBD2 covers 10 bases. V dropped 2 bases and J dropped 3; count of bases not matched to a gene: 4. This CDR3 comprises 15 residues. Germline lookup yields CDR1 SGDLS and CDR2 YYNGEE. Full variable domain (remainder filled in from reference TRBV9 and TRBJ2-5): DSGVTQTPKHLITATGQRVTLRCSPRSGDLSVYWYQQSLDQGLQFLIQYYNGEERAKGNILERFSAQQFPDLHSELNLSSLELGDSALYFCASSVAAGGEETQYFGPGTRLLVL.